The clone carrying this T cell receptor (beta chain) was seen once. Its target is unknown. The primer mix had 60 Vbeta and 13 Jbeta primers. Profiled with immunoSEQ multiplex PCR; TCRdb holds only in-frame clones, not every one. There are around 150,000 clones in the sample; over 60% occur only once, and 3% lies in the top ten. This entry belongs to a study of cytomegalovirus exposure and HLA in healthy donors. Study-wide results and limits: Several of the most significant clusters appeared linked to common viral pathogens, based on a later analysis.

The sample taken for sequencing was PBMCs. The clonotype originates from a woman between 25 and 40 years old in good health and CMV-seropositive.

Written as DNA, the CDR3 is TGTGCCAGCAGTTCCCAGCGGGGGCCCGGGGAGCTGTTTTTT. As protein: CASSSQRGPGELFF. V gene TRBV6-5 combines with J gene TRBJ2-2; 8 bases agree with TRBD2. Germline assignment: CDR1 MNHEY and CDR2 SVGAGI. Trimming took 4 bases from V and 6 from J; bases not matched to a gene: 4. This CDR3 has 14 amino acids.